This TCR beta chain stems from a study of cytomegalovirus exposure and HLA in healthy donors. Study outcomes and limitations: 16,951 TCR beta sequences were associated with HLA alleles at 0.05 false discovery rate in a later analysis. The number of N-insertions in an Asian-associated ancestry cluster was reportedly below the approximately 700-donor mean in a later analysis. Researchers reported in a later analysis that a missense DCLRE1C variant was tied to TCR beta V- and J-gene trimming. An assumption of roughly uniform sequencing depth across donors underlay the presence/absence analyses.

A note on this clone: Its antigen is not identified.

The PCR made use of 60 Vbeta and 13 Jbeta primers. Profiled with immunoSEQ multiplex PCR; TCRdb holds only in-frame clones, not every one. The data show over 150,000 clones, 75% to 85% seen once. Germline CDR1 is GTSNPN and CDR2 is SVGIG (reference sequence). The CDR3 is 13 amino acids. The V end lost 2 bases, the J end lost 7 bases, and 14 bases lay between the germline ends. The receptor's source is a male donor in good health and CMV-seropositive. The chain combines TRBV30 with TRBJ1-2, with no clear D. The sample taken for sequencing was PBMCs. DNA for the CDR3: TGTGCCTGGAGTAGTATCGGCCGCGGTGGCTACACCTTC. Amino acids: CAWSSIGRGGYTF.